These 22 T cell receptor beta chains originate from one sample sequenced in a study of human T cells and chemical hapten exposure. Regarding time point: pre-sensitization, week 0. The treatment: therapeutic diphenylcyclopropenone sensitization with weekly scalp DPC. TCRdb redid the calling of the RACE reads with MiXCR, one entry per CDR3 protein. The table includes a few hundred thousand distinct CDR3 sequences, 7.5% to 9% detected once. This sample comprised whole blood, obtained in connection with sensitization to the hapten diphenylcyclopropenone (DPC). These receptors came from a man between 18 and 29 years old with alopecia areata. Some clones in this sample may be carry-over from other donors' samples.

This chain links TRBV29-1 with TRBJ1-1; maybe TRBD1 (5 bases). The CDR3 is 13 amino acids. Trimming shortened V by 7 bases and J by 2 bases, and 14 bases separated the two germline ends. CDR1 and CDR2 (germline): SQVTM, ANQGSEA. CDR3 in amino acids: CSAATGSNTEAFF. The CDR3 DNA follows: TGCAGCGCTGCTACAGGATCCAACACTGAAGCTTTCTTT.

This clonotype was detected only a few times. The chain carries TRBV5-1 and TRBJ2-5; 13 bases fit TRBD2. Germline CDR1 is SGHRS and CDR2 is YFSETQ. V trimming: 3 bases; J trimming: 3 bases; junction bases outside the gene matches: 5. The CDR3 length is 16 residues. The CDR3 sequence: CASSWTSGGVKETQYF. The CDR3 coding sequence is TGCGCCAGCAGCTGGACTAGCGGGGGAGTCAAAGAGACCCAGTACTTC.

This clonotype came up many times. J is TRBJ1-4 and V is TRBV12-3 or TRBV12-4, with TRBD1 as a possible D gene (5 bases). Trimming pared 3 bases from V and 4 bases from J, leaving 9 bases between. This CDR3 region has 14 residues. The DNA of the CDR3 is TGTGCCAGCAGTTTGGGGACGGATAATGAAAAACTGTTTTTT. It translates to CASSLGTDNEKLFF.

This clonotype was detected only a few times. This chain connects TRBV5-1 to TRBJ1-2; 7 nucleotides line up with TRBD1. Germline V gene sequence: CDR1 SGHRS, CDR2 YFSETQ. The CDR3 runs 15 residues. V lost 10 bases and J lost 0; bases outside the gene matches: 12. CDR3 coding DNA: TGCGCCGGGAGACAGGGACCGTCGGCTAACTATGGCTACACCTTC. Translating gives CAGRQGPSANYGYTF.

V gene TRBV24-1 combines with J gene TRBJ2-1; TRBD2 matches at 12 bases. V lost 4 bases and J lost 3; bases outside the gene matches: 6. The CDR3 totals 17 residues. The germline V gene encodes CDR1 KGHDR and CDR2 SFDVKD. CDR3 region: CATSDQTSGSNYNEQFF. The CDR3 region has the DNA TGTGCCACCAGTGACCAGACTAGCGGGAGTAACTACAATGAGCAGTTCTTC.

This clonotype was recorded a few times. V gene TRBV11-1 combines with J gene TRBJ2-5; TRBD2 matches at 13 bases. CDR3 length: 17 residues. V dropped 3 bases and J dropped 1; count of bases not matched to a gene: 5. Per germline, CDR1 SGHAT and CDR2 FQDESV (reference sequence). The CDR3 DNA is TGTGCCAGCAGCTTTGGACTAGCGGGGGACCGCCAAGAGACCCAGTACTTC. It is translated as CASSFGLAGDRQETQYF.

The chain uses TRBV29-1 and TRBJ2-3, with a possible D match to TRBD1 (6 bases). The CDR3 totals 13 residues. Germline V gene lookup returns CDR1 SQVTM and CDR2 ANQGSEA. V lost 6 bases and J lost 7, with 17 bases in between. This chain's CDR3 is CSVNIGQLNTQYF. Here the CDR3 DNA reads TGCAGCGTGAACATCGGACAGCTGAATACGCAGTATTTT.

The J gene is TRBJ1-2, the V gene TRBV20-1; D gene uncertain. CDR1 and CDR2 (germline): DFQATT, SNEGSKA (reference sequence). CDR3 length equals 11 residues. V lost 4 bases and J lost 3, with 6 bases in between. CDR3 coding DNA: TGCAGTGCTAACGAACACTATGGCTACACCTTC. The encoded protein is CSANEHYGYTF.

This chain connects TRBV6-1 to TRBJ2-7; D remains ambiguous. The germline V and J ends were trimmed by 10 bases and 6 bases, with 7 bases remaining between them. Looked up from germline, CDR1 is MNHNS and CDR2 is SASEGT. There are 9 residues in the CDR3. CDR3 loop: CATGPEQYV. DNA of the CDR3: TGTGCCACTGGGCCCGAGCAGTACGTC.

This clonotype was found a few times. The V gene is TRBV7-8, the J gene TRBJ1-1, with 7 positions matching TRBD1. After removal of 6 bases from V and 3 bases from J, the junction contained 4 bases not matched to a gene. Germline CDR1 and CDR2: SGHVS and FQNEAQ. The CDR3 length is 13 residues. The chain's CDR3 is CASRHRGHTEAFF. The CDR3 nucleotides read TGTGCCAGCAGACATAGGGGGCACACTGAAGCTTTCTTT.

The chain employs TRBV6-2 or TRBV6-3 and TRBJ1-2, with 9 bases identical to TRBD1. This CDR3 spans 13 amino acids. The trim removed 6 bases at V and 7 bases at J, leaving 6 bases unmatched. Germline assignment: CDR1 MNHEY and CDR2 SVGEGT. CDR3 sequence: CASRRTGDGGYTF. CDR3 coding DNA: TGTGCCAGCAGACGGACAGGGGATGGTGGCTACACCTTC.

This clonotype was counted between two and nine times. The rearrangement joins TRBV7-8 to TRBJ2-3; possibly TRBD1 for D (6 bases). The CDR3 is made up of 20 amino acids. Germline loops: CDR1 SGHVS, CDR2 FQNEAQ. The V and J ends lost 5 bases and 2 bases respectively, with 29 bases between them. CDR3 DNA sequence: TGTGCCAGCAGCCCTAGTCCGGACAGCCTGGAGCACTTCACCACAGATACGCAGTATTTT. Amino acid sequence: CASSPSPDSLEHFTTDTQYF. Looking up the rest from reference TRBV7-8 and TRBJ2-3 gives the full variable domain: GAGVSQSPRYKVAKRGQDVALRCDPISGHVSLFWYQQALGQGPEFLTYFQNEAQLDKSGLPSDRFFAERPEGSVSTLKIQRTQQEDSAVYLCASSPSPDSLEHFTTDTQYFGPGTRLTVL.

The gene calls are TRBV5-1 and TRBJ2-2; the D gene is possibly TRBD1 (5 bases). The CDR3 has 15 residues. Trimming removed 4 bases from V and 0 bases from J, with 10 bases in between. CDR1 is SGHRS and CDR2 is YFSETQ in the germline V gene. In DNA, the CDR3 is TGCGCCAGCAGCGCTACAGGTTCGAACACCGGGGAGCTGTTTTTT. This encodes CASSATGSNTGELFF.

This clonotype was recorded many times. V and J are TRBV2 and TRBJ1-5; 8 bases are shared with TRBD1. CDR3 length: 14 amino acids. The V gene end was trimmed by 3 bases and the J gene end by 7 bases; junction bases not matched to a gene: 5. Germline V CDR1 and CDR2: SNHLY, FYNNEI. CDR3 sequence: CASSDPGGGQPQHF. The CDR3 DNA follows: TGTGCCAGCAGTGATCCAGGGGGCGGCCAGCCCCAGCATTTT.

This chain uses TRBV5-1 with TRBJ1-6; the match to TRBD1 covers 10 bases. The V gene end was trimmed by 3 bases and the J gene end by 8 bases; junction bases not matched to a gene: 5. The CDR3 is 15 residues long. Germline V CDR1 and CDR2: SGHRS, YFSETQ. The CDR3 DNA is TGCGCCAGCAGCTGGGGACAGGGGTTTGATTCACCCCTCCACTTT. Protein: CASSWGQGFDSPLHF.

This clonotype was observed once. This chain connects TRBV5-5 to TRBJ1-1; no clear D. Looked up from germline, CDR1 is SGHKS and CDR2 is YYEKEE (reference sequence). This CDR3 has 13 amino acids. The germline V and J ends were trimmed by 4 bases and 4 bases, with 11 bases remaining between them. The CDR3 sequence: CASSPGSGTEAFF. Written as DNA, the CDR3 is TGTGCCAGCAGCCCCGGGAGTGGCACTGAAGCTTTCTTT.

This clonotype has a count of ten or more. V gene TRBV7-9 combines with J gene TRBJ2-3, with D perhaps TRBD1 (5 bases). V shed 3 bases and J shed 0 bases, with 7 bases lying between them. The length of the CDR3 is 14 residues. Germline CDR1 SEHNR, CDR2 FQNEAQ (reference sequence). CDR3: CASSFQGSTDTQYF. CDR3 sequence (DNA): TGTGCCAGCAGCTTTCAGGGCAGCACAGATACGCAGTATTTT.

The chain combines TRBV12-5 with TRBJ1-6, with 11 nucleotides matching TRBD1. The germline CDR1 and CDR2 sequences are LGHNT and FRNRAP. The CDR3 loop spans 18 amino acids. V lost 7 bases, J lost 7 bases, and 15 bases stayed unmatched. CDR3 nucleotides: TGTGCTAGTGCCCTCGGGACAGGGGGTGTAGCGGGAAATTCACCCCTCCACTTT. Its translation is CASALGTGGVAGNSPLHF.

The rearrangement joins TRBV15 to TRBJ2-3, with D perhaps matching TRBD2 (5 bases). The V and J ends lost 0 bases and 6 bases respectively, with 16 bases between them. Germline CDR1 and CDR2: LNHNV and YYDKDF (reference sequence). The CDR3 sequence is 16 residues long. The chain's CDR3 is CATSRDGPGSKDTQYF. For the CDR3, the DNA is TGTGCCACCAGCAGAGATGGGCCGGGGAGTAAGGATACGCAGTATTTT.

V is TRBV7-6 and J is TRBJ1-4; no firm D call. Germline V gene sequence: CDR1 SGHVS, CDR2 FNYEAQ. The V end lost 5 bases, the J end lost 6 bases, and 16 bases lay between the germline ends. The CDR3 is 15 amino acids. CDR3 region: CASSITPGMDEKLFF. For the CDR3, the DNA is TGTGCCAGCAGCATAACCCCCGGAATGGATGAAAAACTGTTTTTT.

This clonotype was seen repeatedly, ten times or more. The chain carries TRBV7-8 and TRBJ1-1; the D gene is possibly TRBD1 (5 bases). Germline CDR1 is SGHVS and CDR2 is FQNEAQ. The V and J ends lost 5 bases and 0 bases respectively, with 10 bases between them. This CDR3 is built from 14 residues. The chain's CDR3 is CASSGGTVNTEAFF. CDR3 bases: TGTGCCAGCAGCGGAGGGACGGTGAACACTGAAGCTTTCTTT.

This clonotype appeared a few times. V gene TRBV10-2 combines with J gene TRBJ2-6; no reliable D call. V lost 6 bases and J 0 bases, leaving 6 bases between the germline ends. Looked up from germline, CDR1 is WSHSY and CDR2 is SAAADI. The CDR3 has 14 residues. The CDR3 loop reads CASSPSSGANVLTF. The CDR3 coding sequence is TGCGCCAGCAGCCCCAGCTCTGGGGCCAACGTCCTGACTTTC.